This T cell receptor beta chain was sequenced during a study of blood T cell repertoires in COVID-19. Across the whole study: Specimens from acute and convalescent COVID-19 originated in the United States, Italy and Spain.

In the original workflow: Scientists estimated how many nucleated cells there were by amplifying reference gene primers. Clones were read by immunoSEQ multiplex PCR, and TCRdb kept only the in-frame ones, dropping some. D and trimming were read from the DNA, whereas the V and J calls and clone size are those reported in that table. The table has approximately 170,000 clones, approximately 86% seen once. CDR1 and CDR2 (germline): LNHDA, SQIVND (reference sequence). V shed 8 bases and J 5 bases; nucleotides not matched to a gene: 2. This CDR3 has 11 amino acids. Enrollment of patients from Seattle took place during active infection, with longitudinal follow-up.

The sequencing sample was made of peripheral blood. This receptor was obtained from an elderly man with COVID-19, enrolled during active disease. The chain carries TRBV19 and TRBJ2-5; 7 nucleotides align to TRBD1. As DNA, the CDR3 is TGTGCCAGTGGGACAGCGGAGACCCAGTACTTC. It is translated as CASGTAETQYF.